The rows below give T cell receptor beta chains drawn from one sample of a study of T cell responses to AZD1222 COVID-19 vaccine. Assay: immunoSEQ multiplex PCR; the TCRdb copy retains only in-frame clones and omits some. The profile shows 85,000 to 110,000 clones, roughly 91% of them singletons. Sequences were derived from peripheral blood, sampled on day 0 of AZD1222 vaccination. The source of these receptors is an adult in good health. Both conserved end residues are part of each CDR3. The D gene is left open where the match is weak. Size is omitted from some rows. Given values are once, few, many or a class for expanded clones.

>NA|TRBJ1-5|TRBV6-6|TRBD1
TGTGCCAGCAGTTACTCCAGGGGGCTAGATCAGCCCCAGCATTTT
CASSYSRGLDQPQHF
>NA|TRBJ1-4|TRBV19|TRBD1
TGTGCCAGCCGCCGCCCGGGGACAGGGGGTGAAAAACTGTTTTTT
CASRRPGTGGEKLFF
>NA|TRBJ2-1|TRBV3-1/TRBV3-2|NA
TGTGCCAGCAGCACTTGGGAGAGCTCCTACAATGAGCAGTTCTTC
CASSTWESSYNEQFF
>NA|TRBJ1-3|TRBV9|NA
TGTGCCAGCAGCGTTGCTTCAGGCTCTGGAAACACCATATATTTT
CASSVASGSGNTIYF
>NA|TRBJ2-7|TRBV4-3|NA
TGCGCCAGCAGCCAATCGGAGGGGAGCTCCTACGAGCAGTACTTC
CASSQSEGSSYEQYF
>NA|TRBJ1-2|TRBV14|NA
TGTGCCAGCAGCCAACACACCGAGGTGGGGGGGTATGGCTACACCTTC
CASSQHTEVGGYGYTF
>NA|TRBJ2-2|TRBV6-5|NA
TGTGCCAGCGAAAGGGCGAACACCGGGGAGCTGTTTTTT
CASERANTGELFF
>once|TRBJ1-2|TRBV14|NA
TGTGCCAGCAGCCAAGATTACACGGGAGACGGCTACACCTTC
CASSQDYTGDGYTF
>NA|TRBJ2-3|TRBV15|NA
TGTGCCACCAGCAGGAGAACAGGGACCCGGGCGGATACGCAGTATTTT
CATSRRTGTRADTQYF
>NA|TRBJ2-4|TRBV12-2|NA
TGTGCAAGTCGCTTAGGGGGGGCCAAAAACATTCAGTACTTC
CASRLGGAKNIQYF
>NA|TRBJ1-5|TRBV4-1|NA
TGCGCCAGCAGCCAAGGCCCCCGGGGCCCCAATCAGCCCCAGCATTTT
CASSQGPRGPNQPQHF
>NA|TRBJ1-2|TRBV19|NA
TGTGCCAGTAGTATAATGGGGGGGACCTATGGCTACACCTTC
CASSIMGGTYGYTF
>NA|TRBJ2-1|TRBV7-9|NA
TGTGCCAGCACCCGGGACGGGGTCTCCTACAATGAGCAGTTCTTC
CASTRDGVSYNEQFF
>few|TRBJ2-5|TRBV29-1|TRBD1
TGCAGCGTGGACAGGGGTCGGGAGACCCAGTACTTC
CSVDRGRETQYF
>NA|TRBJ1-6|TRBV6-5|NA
TGTGCCAGCACCTCAGAGGTACTCGGTTCACCCCTCCACTTT
CASTSEVLGSPLHF
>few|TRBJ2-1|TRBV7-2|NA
TGTGCCAGCAGCTTAGGGCAGGGTACATACAATGAGCAGTTCTTC
CASSLGQGTYNEQFF
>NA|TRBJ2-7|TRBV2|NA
TGTGCCAGCAGGGCCAACAGGCCCGAGCAGTACTTC
CASRANRPEQYF
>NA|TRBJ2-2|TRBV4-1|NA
TGCGCCAGCAGCGGCGGGGCAAGGACCGGGGAGCTGTTTTTT
CASSGGARTGELFF
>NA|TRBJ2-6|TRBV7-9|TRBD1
TGTGCCATCGGGGACAGGGCACTACGGGGGGCCAACGTCCTGACTTTC
CAIGDRALRGANVLTF
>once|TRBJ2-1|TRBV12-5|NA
TGTGCTAGTGGCTTAGGCGGCAATGAGCAGTTCTTC
CASGLGGNEQFF
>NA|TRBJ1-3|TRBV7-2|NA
TGTGCCAGCGGATCTACTACGATCTCTGGAAACACCATATATTTT
CASGSTTISGNTIYF
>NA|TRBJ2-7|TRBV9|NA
TGTGCCAGCAGCGTAGCGTCGGGGCCCGCCTACGAGCAGTACTTC
CASSVASGPAYEQYF
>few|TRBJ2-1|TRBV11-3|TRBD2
TGTGCCAGCAGCCCCTGGGGGGGGGACTCCTACAATGAGCAGTTCTTC
CASSPWGGDSYNEQFF
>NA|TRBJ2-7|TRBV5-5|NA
TGTGCCAGCAGCCCAGGATCCCCCTACGAGCAGTACTTC
CASSPGSPYEQYF
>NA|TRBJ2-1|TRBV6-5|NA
TGTGCCAGCACCCTAGCCCCCTCCTACAATGAGCAGTTCTTC
CASTLAPSYNEQFF
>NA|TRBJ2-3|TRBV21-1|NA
TGTGCCAGCACCCAAGGAGATACGCAGTATTTT
CASTQGDTQYF
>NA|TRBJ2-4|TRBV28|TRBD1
TGTGCCAGCAGTCCAATACCGCTCCGGACAGGATGGGCCAAAAACATTCAGTACTTC
CASSPIPLRTGWAKNIQYF
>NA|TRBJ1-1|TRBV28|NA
TGTGCCAGCACCTCTTCAGGGTTGAACACTGAAGCTTTCTTT
CASTSSGLNTEAFF
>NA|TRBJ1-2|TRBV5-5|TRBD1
TGTGCCAGCAGCCTGAGGACAGGTCCTATAGATTATGGCTACACCTTC
CASSLRTGPIDYGYTF
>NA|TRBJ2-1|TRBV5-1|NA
TGCGCCAGCAGCTTGGAGAGTTGGAATGAGCAGTTCTTC
CASSLESWNEQFF
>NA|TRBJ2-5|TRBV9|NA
TGTGCCAGCAGTCTCGGTATGGGACAAGAGACCCAGTACTTC
CASSLGMGQETQYF
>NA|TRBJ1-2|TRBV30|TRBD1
TGTGCCTGGAGCAAGGACAGGGGGTCTGGCTACACCTTC
CAWSKDRGSGYTF
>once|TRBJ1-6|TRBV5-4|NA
TGTGCCAGCAGCTTGGGGCAGGGTGTCTCACCCCTCCACTTT
CASSLGQGVSPLHF
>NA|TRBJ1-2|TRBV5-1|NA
TGCGCCAGCAGCTGGGGGGTTGGCACATCTAACTATGGCTACACCTTC
CASSWGVGTSNYGYTF
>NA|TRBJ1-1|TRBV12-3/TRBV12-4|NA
TGTGCCAGCAGTTTTGGGGGTAACACTGAAGCTTTCTTT
CASSFGGNTEAFF
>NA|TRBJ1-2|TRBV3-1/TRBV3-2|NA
TGTGCCAGCAGCCTCCCCGGGGGAGGGAAGGATGGCTACACCTTC
CASSLPGGGKDGYTF
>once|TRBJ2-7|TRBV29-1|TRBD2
TGCAGCGTCGCCCCCCCGGGGGGACCTTACGAGCAGTACTTC
CSVAPPGGPYEQYF
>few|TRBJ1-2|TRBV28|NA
TGTGCCAGCAGCCCTGATCGCTATGGCTACACCTTC
CASSPDRYGYTF
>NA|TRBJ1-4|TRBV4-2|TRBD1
TGTGCCAGCAGCCAAAGGACAGGGGCGTTCGGAAAACTGTTTTTT
CASSQRTGAFGKLFF
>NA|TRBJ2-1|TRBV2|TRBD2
TGTGCCAGCAGTGTAGGGACTAGCGGGGGGGCAGTCTCCTACAATGAGCAGTTCTTC
CASSVGTSGGAVSYNEQFF
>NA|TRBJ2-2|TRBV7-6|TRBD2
TGTGCCAGCAGCTTGTTAGCGGGGGCCAACACCGGGGAGCTGTTTTTT
CASSLLAGANTGELFF
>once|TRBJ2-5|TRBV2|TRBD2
TGTGCCATGACTAGCGGGACTGAAGAGACCCAGTACTTC
CAMTSGTEETQYF
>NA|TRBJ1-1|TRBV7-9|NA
TGTGCCAGCAGCTTAGTGGGGGTTGGCACTGAAGCTTTCTTT
CASSLVGVGTEAFF
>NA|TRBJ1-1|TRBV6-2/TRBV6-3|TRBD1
TGTGCCAGCAGTCTAACAGGGGTCACTGAAGCTTTCTTT
CASSLTGVTEAFF
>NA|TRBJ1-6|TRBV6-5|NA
TGTGCCAGCGGGGAATTTTTGGGCTCACCCCTCCACTTT
CASGEFLGSPLHF
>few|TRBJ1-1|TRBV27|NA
TGTGCCAGCAGTTTGGGGCGGGGTCTCGGCACTGAAGCTTTCTTT
CASSLGRGLGTEAFF
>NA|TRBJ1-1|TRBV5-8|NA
TGTGCCAGCAGCCCCGTGGCCACTGAAGCTTTCTTT
CASSPVATEAFF
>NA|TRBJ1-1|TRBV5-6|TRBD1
TGTGCCAGGCGGGACAGGGAGCACGAAGGGACTGAAGCTTTCTTT
CARRDREHEGTEAFF
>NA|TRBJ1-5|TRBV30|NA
TGTGCCTGGAGTATAACGAAAAATCAGCCCCAGCATTTT
CAWSITKNQPQHF
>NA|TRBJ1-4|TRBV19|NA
TGTGCCAGTGGGGATGGCGGGACCCGGCGGGAAAAACTGTTTTTT
CASGDGGTRREKLFF
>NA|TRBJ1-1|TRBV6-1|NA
TGTGCCAGTGGGTTAGGGCCGAACACTGAAGCTTTCTTT
CASGLGPNTEAFF
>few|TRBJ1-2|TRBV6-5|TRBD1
TGTGCCAGCAGGTTCCCCGGGACAGCTGGCTACACCTTC
CASRFPGTAGYTF
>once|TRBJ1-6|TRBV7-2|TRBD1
TGTGCCAGCAGCTTAGTCGGGACAGGGGACTCACCCCTCCACTTT
CASSLVGTGDSPLHF
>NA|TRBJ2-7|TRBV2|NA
TGTGCCAGCAGTGAATTATTGACCCTGGAGCAGTACTTC
CASSELLTLEQYF
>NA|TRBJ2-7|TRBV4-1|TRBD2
TGCGCCAGCAGCCAAAGCACTAGCGGGGGAAACTACGAGCAGTACTTC
CASSQSTSGGNYEQYF
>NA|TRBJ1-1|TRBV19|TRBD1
TGTGCCAGTAGTTGGACAGGGGCAGAAGCTTTCTTT
CASSWTGAEAFF
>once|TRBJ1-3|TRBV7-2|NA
TGTGCCAGCAGCTTAGGGGCAGAAGGAAACACCATATATTTT
CASSLGAEGNTIYF
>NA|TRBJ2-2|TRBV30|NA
TGTGCCTGGGGTCCGCAATTGGAGGAGCTGTTTTTT
CAWGPQLEELFF
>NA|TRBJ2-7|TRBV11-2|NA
TGTGCCAGCACCTGGGGGCAGTACTTC
CASTWGQYF